The text below deals with one T cell receptor (beta chain). Sequencing used immunoSEQ multiplex PCR; TCRdb keeps in-frame clones, though not all of them. The repertoire consists of over 85,000 clones, with about 85% occurring once and the leading ten covering around 2%. This specimen comes from a study of blood T cell repertoires in COVID-19. About the study: Specimens from acute and convalescent COVID-19 originated in the United States, Italy and Spain. PBMCs, B-cell-depleted T cells, or T cells provided the cDNA or gDNA that made up the material.

Germline V lookup: CDR1 MNHEY, CDR2 SVGAGI. The CDR3 runs 13 residues. The V and J ends lost 5 bases and 4 bases, in that order; junction bases with no gene match: 4. Sequencing was carried out using peripheral blood. This chain connects TRBV6-5 to TRBJ2-7; TRBD2 agrees at 8 bases. The source is a middle-aged man with active COVID-19. CDR3 coding DNA: TGTGCCAGCAGTCCGGGGGGGCGTTACGAGCAGTACTTC. Its translation: CASSPGGRYEQYF.